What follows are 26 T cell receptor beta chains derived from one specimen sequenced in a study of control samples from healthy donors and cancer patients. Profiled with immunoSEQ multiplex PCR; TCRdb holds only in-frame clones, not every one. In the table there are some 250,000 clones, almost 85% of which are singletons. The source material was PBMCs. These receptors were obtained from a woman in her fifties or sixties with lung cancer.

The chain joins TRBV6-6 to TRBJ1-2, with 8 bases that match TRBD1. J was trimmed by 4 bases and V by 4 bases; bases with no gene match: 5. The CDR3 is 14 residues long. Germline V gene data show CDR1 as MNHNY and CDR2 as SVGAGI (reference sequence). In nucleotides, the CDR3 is TGTGCCAGCAGTTCCGTAGACAGGGGCTATGGCTACACCTTC. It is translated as CASSSVDRGYGYTF.

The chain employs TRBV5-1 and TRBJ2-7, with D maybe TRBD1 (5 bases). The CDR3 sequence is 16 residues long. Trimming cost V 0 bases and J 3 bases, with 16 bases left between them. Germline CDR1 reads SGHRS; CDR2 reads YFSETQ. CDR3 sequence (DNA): TGCGCCAGCAGCTTGGGGGCAACAGGCAGTAACTACGAGCAGTACTTC. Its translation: CASSLGATGSNYEQYF.

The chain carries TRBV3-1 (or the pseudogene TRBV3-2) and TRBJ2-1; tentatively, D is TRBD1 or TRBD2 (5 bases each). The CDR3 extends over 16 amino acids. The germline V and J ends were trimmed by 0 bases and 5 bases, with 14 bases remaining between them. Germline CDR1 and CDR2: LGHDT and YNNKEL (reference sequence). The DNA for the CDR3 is TGTGCCAGCAGCCAAGATTGGGGACGAGGAAACAATGAGCAGTTCTTC. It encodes CASSQDWGRGNNEQFF.

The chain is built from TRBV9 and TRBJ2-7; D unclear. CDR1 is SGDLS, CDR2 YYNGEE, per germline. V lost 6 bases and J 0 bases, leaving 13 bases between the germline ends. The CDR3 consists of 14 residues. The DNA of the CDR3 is TGTGCCAGCACCCTGGACGGTAGCTCCTACGAGCAGTACTTC. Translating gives CASTLDGSSYEQYF.

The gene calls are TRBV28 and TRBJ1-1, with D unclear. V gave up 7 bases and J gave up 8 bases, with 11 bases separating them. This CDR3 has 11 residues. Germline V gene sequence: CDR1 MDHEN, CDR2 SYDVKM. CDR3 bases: TGTGCCAGCACTCGAATCGGAGAAGCTTTCTTT. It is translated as CASTRIGEAFF.

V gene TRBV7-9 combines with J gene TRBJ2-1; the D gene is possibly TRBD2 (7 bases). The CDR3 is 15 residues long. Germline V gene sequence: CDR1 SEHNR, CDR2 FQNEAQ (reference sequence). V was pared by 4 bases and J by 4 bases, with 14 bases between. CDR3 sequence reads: CASSSQGLPYNEQFF. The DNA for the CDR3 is TGTGCCAGCAGCTCACAGGGACTACCTTACAATGAGCAGTTCTTC.

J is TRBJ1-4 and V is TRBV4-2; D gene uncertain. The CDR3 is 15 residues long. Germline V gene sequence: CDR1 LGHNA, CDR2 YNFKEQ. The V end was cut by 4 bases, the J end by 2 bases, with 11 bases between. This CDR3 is CASSPAGGTNEKLFF. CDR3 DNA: TGTGCCAGCAGCCCGGCCGGCGGTACTAATGAAAAACTGTTTTTT.

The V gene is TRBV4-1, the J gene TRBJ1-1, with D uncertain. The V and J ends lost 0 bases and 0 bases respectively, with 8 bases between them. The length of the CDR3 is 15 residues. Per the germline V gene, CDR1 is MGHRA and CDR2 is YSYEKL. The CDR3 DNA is TGCGCCAGCAGCCAAGATCTTTACATGAACACTGAAGCTTTCTTT. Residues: CASSQDLYMNTEAFF.

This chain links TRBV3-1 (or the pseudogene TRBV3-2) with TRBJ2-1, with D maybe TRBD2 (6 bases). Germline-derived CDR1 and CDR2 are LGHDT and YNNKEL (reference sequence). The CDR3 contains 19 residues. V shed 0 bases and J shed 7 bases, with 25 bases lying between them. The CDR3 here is CASSQEALGVFGGGNEQFF. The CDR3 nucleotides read TGTGCCAGCAGCCAAGAGGCCCTTGGGGTATTCGGGGGTGGGAATGAGCAGTTCTTC.

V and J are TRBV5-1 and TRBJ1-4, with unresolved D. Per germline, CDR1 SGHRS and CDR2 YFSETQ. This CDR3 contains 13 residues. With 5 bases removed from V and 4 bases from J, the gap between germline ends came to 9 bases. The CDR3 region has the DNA TGCGCCAGCAGGAGGACCGATAATGAAAAACTGTTTTTT. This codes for CASRRTDNEKLFF.

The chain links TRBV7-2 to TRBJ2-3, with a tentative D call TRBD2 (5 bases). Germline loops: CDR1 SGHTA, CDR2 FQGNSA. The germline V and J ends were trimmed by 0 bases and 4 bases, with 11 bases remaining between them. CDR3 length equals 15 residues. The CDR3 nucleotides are TGTGCCAGCAGCTTAGCCGCGGGTCGGTCAGATACGCAGTATTTT. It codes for CASSLAAGRSDTQYF.

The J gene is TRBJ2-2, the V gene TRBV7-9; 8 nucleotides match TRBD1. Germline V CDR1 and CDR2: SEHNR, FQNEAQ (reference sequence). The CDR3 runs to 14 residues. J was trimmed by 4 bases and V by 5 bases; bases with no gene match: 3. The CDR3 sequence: CASSDRGPTGELFF. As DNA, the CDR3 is TGTGCCAGCAGCGACAGGGGCCCCACCGGGGAGCTGTTTTTT.

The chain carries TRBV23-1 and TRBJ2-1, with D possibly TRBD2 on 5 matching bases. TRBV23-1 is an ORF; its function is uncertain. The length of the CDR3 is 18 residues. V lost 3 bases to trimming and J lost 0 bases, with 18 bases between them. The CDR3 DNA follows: TGCGCCAGCAGTCAGGGTATGACGAGGACTTACTCCTACAATGAGCAGTTCTTC. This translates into CASSQGMTRTYSYNEQFF.

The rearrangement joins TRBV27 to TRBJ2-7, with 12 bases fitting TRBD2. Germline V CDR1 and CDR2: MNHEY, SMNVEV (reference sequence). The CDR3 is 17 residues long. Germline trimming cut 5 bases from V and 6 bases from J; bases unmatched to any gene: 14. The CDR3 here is CASSPKIRLAGGVEQYF. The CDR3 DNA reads TGTGCCAGCAGTCCTAAAATTAGGCTAGCGGGAGGGGTCGAGCAGTACTTC.

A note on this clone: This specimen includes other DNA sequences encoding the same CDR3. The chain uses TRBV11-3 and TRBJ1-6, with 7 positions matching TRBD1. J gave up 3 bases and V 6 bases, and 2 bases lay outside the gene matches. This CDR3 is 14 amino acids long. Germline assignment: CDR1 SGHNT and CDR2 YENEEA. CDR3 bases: TGTGCCAGCAGTCGGGACAGCTATAATTCACCCCTCCACTTT. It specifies CASSRDSYNSPLHF.

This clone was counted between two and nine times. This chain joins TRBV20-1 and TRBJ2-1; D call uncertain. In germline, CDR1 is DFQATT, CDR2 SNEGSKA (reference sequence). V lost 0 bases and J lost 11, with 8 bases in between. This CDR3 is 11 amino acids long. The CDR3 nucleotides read TGCAGTGCTAGAGATCAAACGAAGCAGTTCTTC. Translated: CSARDQTKQFF.

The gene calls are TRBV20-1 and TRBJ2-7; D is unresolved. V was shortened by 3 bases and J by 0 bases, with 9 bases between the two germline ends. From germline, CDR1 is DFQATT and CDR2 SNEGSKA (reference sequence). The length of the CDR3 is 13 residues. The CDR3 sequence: CSASPQSSYEQYF. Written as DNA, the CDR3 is TGCAGTGCTAGTCCCCAGAGCTCCTACGAGCAGTACTTC.

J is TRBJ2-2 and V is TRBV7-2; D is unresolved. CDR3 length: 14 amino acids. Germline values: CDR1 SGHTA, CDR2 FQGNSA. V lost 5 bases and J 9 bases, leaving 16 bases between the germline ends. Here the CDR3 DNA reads TGTGCCAGCAGCAACCGCGGCTCCCAGAGGGAGCTGTTTTTT. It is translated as CASSNRGSQRELFF. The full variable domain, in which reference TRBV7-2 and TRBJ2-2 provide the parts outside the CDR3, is GAGVSQSPSNKVTEKGKDVELRCDPISGHTALYWYRQSLGQGLEFLIYFQGNSAPDKSGLPSDRFSAERTGGSVSTLTIQRTQQEDSAVYLCASSNRGSQRELFFGEGSRLTVL.

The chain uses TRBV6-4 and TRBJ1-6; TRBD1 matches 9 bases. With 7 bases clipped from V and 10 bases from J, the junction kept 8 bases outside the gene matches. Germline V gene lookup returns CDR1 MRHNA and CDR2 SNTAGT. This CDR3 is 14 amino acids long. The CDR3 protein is CASISGTGTSPLHF. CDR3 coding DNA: TGTGCCAGCATATCAGGGACAGGGACATCACCCCTCCACTTT.

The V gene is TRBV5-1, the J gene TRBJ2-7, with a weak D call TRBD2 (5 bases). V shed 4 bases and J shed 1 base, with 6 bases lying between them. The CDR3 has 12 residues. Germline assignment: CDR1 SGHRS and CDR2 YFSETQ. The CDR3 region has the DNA TGCGCCAGCAGCGAGGGTTCCTACGAGCAGTACTTC. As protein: CASSEGSYEQYF.

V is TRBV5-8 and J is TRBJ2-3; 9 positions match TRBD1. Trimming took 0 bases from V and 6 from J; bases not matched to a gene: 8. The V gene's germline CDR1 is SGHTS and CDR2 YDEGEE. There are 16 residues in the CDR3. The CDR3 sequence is CASSLEPGQGLDTQYF. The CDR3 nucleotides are TGTGCCAGCAGCTTGGAACCGGGACAGGGTCTGGATACGCAGTATTTT.

CDR3 coding DNA: TGTGCCAGCAGCCAAGCCGACAGTCCATCTGCTTTCCAAGAGACCCAGTACTTC. It translates to CASSQADSPSAFQETQYF. This chain links TRBV3-1 (or the pseudogene TRBV3-2) with TRBJ2-5; a weak D match, TRBD1 (5 bases). This CDR3 is built from 18 residues. CDR1 LGHDT and CDR2 YNNKEL come from the germline V gene (reference sequence). V lost 1 base and J lost 1, with 19 bases in between.

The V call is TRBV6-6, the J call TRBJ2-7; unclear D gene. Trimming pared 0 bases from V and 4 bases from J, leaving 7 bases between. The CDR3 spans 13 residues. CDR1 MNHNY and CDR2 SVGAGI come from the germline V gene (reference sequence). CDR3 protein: CASSYSNFYEQYF. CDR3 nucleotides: TGTGCCAGCAGTTACTCGAACTTTTACGAGCAGTACTTC.

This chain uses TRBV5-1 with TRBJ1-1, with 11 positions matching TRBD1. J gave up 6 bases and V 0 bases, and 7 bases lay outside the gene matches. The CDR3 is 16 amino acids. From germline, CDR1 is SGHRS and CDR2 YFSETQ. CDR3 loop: CASSLEGQGVVAEAFF. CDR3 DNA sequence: TGCGCCAGCAGCTTGGAGGGACAGGGGGTGGTGGCTGAAGCTTTCTTT.

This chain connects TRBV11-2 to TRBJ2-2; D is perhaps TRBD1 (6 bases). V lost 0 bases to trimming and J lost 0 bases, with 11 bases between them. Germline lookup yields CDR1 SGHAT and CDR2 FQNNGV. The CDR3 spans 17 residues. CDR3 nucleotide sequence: TGTGCCAGCAGCTTAGATCCCGAGGGGGCGAACACCGGGGAGCTGTTTTTT. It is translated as CASSLDPEGANTGELFF.

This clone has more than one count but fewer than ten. CDR3 sequence: CACPRGAEAFF. In DNA form, the CDR3 reads TGTGCCTGCCCTCGGGGTGCTGAAGCTTTCTTT. The gene calls are TRBV21-1 and TRBJ1-1. TRBV21-1 is noted as a pseudogene. This CDR3 is 11 amino acids long.